A single sample is the source of the 32 T cell receptor beta chains below, sequenced in a study of blood T cell repertoires in COVID-19 (TCRdb year 2020). Library construction relied on the immunoSEQ multiplex PCR assay. TCRdb retrieved this table from immuneACCESS and kept in-frame rearrangements only. Not all clones are present; in checked studies, unresolved V genes account for under half, and no reason is known for the remainder. The sample table holds just over 90,000 clones, of which approximately 86% were seen once. Roughly a sixth of the sample is in the top ten clones. The sequenced sample consisted of peripheral blood. The receptors originated from a woman of 80 years or more with acute or convalescent COVID-19.

The CDR3 DNA follows: TGTGCCAGCAGCTTGGCACAGCAAGAGACCCAGTACTTC. Protein: CASSLAQQETQYF. The V call is TRBV7-3, the J call TRBJ2-5; no firm D call. There are 13 residues in the CDR3. Germline V lookup: CDR1 SGHTA, CDR2 FQGTGA. Trimming took off 3 bases at V and 2 bases at J, with 7 bases between the two ends.

The chain is built from TRBV7-3 and TRBJ2-7, with 7 bases aligning to TRBD1. V lost 5 bases to trimming and J lost 7 bases; unmatched junction nucleotides: 8. In germline, CDR1 is SGHTA, CDR2 FQGTGA. The CDR3 is 13 amino acids. CDR3 residues: CASSPQQGSEQYF. The DNA of the CDR3 is TGTGCCAGCAGCCCCCAACAGGGGAGTGAGCAGTACTTC.

The chain employs TRBV7-8 and TRBJ2-1; 12 nucleotides align to TRBD2. Germline V gives CDR1 SGHVS, CDR2 FQNEAQ. The J segment lost 15 bases and the V segment lost 2 bases, leaving 8 bases of the junction unmatched. This CDR3 has 14 residues. The CDR3 DNA follows: TGTGCCAGCAGCTTACCCTCTAGCGGGGGGGCCGGGTTCTTC. This gives the protein CASSLPSSGGAGFF.

This clone occurred a few times. The J gene is TRBJ1-2, the V gene TRBV28; TRBD1 might be the D (6 bases). With 3 bases removed from V and 7 bases from J, the gap between germline ends came to 12 bases. The germline CDR1 and CDR2 sequences are MDHEN and SYDVKM. This CDR3 contains 13 residues. The CDR3 DNA follows: TGTGCCAGCAGTTTGCTGGACAGATCTGGCTACACCTTC. Translation: CASSLLDRSGYTF.

J is TRBJ1-4 and V is TRBV21-1; the D call of TRBD1 is as the table states it, not checked on the DNA. TRBV21-1 corresponds to a pseudogene. The CDR3 totals 17 residues. The CDR3 region has the DNA TGTGCCAGCAGCAAAGCTGTCAGGGGGATGACTAATGAAAAACTGTTTTTT. Translating gives CASSKAVRGMTNEKLFF.

V gene TRBV5-1 combines with J gene TRBJ1-3; the D gene is possibly TRBD1 (5 bases). The V gene's germline CDR1 is SGHRS and CDR2 YFSETQ. The CDR3 contains 16 residues. Trimming shortened V by 4 bases and J by 4 bases, and 18 bases separated the two germline ends. The CDR3 here is CASSPTLTGDGNTIYF. The CDR3 DNA reads TGCGCCAGCAGCCCGACCCTTACAGGAGACGGAAACACCATATATTTT. Using reference TRBV5-1 and TRBJ1-3 for the parts outside the CDR3, the full variable domain is KAGVTQTPRYLIKTRGQQVTLSCSPISGHRSVSWYQQTPGQGLQFLFEYFSETQRNKGNFPGRFSGRQFSNSRSEMNVSTLELGDSALYLCASSPTLTGDGNTIYFGEGSWLTVV.

This clone was seen only a few times. The chain combines TRBV5-4 with TRBJ2-1; TRBD2 aligns across 10 bases. After removal of 0 bases from V and 5 bases from J, the junction contained 2 bases not matched to a gene. The length of the CDR3 is 15 residues. Germline V lookup: CDR1 SGHNT, CDR2 YYREEE (reference sequence). This CDR3 reads CASSLGLAGNNEQFF. CDR3 bases: TGTGCCAGCAGCTTGGGACTAGCGGGTAACAATGAGCAGTTCTTC.

The chain joins TRBV7-2 to TRBJ1-1; perhaps TRBD1 as D (5 bases). The CDR3 is 14 amino acids. V lost 0 bases and J lost 1, with 6 bases in between. The germline gives CDR1 SGHTA, CDR2 FQGNSA. The CDR3 here is CASSLAGGNTEAFF. CDR3 DNA: TGTGCCAGCAGCTTAGCGGGGGGGAACACTGAAGCTTTCTTT.

The chain is built from TRBV6-5 and TRBJ1-1; no clear D. The CDR3 has 14 residues. Per the germline V gene, CDR1 is MNHEY and CDR2 is SVGAGI. Trimming took off 6 bases at V and 0 bases at J, with 11 bases between the two ends. Here the CDR3 DNA reads TGTGCCAGCAGGGTGGCTCAGATGAACACTGAAGCTTTCTTT. The encoded protein is CASRVAQMNTEAFF.

The chain couples TRBV5-1 to TRBJ2-3; D unclear. Between the trimmed V and J ends, which lost 2 bases and 4 bases, there was a span of 11 bases. The CDR3 covers 14 residues. CDR1 is SGHRS, CDR2 YFSETQ, per germline. The CDR3 loop is CASSFSGVPDTQYF. The CDR3 DNA follows: TGCGCCAGCAGCTTTAGTGGAGTGCCAGATACGCAGTATTTT.

V gene TRBV7-2 combines with J gene TRBJ2-1; D might be TRBD2 (5 bases). Trimming cost V 5 bases and J 0 bases, with 11 bases left between them. Germline CDR1 and CDR2: SGHTA and FQGNSA. The CDR3 runs 15 residues. The CDR3 loop is CASSQTGFSYNEQFF. The CDR3 DNA follows: TGTGCCAGCAGCCAAACGGGATTCTCCTACAATGAGCAGTTCTTC.

The rearrangement joins TRBV3-1 (or the pseudogene TRBV3-2) to TRBJ1-4; TRBD1 matches 8 bases. Unmatched junction bases numbered 7, after V lost 8 bases and J lost 8 bases. The CDR3 extends over 13 amino acids. CDR1 LGHDT and CDR2 YNNKEL come from the germline V gene (reference sequence). The CDR3 is CASGQGVTEKLFF. CDR3 coding DNA: TGTGCCAGCGGACAGGGTGTCACGGAAAAACTGTTTTTT.

With regard to this clone: Additional DNA sequences in this sample encode the identical CDR3. The chain has TRBV5-1 and TRBJ2-5, with 7 bases aligning to TRBD2. The ends lost 2 bases at V and 2 bases at J; junction bases unmatched: 3. The CDR3 consists of 14 residues. Germline V gives CDR1 SGHRS, CDR2 YFSETQ. The CDR3 protein is CASSLSGVQETQYF. The CDR3 DNA sequence: TGCGCCAGCAGCTTAAGCGGGGTTCAAGAGACCCAGTACTTC.

The chain is built from TRBV11-2 and TRBJ2-3; 7 bases match TRBD2. The CDR3 is 16 residues long. V lost 5 bases, J lost 1 base, and 9 bases stayed unmatched. CDR1 SGHAT and CDR2 FQNNGV come from the germline V gene. CDR3: CASSITRDYRTDTQYF. CDR3 sequence (DNA): TGTGCCAGCAGCATTACTCGGGACTATCGCACAGATACGCAGTATTTT. The full variable domain, in which reference TRBV11-2 and TRBJ2-3 provide the parts outside the CDR3, is EAGVAQSPRYKIIEKRQSVAFWCNPISGHATLYWYQQILGQGPKLLIQFQNNGVVDDSQLPKDRFSAERLKGVDSTLKIQPAKLEDSAVYLCASSITRDYRTDTQYFGPGTRLTVL.

This chain uses TRBV5-1 with TRBJ1-1; 8 bases map to TRBD1. Germline-derived CDR1 and CDR2 are SGHRS and YFSETQ. The CDR3 has 16 residues. V dropped 0 bases and J dropped 2; count of bases not matched to a gene: 6. The CDR3 region has the DNA TGCGCCAGCAGCTTGGCGGGGACAGGCGTTAACACTGAAGCTTTCTTT. Translating it yields CASSLAGTGVNTEAFF.

The rearrangement uses TRBV5-6 and TRBJ1-1; TRBD1 matches at 7 bases. With V trimmed by 4 bases and J by 0 bases, 3 bases remained unmatched. This CDR3 comprises 14 residues. The germline CDR1 and CDR2 sequences are SGHDT and YYEEEE. The CDR3 DNA reads as TGTGCCAGCAGCCAGACAGGGCTGAACACTGAAGCTTTCTTT. Its translation is CASSQTGLNTEAFF.

The chain recombines TRBV4-1 with TRBJ1-1; D uncertain. CDR1 and CDR2 from the germline V gene are MGHRA and YSYEKL. The V end was cut by 2 bases, the J end by 7 bases, with 14 bases between. This CDR3 contains 14 residues. CDR3 sequence reads: CASSQSSDRDEAFF. The CDR3 bases are TGCGCCAGCAGCCAATCCTCGGATCGGGATGAAGCTTTCTTT.

The chain is built from TRBV5-1 and TRBJ1-3, with 10 positions matching TRBD1. Germline lookup yields CDR1 SGHRS and CDR2 YFSETQ. The CDR3 runs to 17 residues. With V trimmed by 0 bases and J by 5 bases, 8 bases remained unmatched. The chain's CDR3 is CASSLVGGQGSRNTIYF. CDR3 DNA sequence: TGCGCCAGCAGCTTGGTTGGGGGACAGGGGAGTCGAAACACCATATATTTT.

The gene calls are TRBV9 and TRBJ2-1, with a weak D call TRBD1 (6 bases). From germline, CDR1 is SGDLS and CDR2 YYNGEE. The CDR3 has 15 residues. Trimming removed 4 bases at V and 4 bases at J, with 15 bases between. In nucleotides, the CDR3 is TGTGCCAGCAGCTCCTCCGGGACACCTTACAATGAGCAGTTCTTC. It codes for CASSSSGTPYNEQFF.

V and J are TRBV7-9 and TRBJ2-2, with D perhaps TRBD1 (5 bases). This CDR3 has 12 amino acids. The germline V and J ends were trimmed by 3 bases and 8 bases, with 7 bases remaining between them. Germline CDR1 and CDR2: SEHNR and FQNEAQ (reference sequence). This chain's CDR3 is CASSFRAGELFF. The CDR3 DNA reads TGTGCCAGCAGCTTCAGGGCGGGGGAGCTGTTTTTT. Complete variable domain (other parts from reference TRBV7-9 and TRBJ2-2): DTGVSQNPRHKITKRGQNVTFRCDPISEHNRLYWYRQTLGQGPEFLTYFQNEAQLEKSRLLSDRFSAERPKGSFSTLEIQRTEQGDSAMYLCASSFRAGELFFGEGSRLTVL.

The rearrangement uses TRBV7-3 and TRBJ2-5; 9 bases align to TRBD2. The germline gives CDR1 SGHTA, CDR2 FQGTGA. There are 17 residues in the CDR3. The ends lost 5 bases at V and 7 bases at J; junction bases unmatched: 17. The chain's CDR3 is CASSQPNGAGGPGTQYF. CDR3 coding DNA: TGTGCCAGCAGCCAACCCAACGGCGCGGGGGGGCCAGGGACCCAGTACTTC.

This CDR3 reads CASSSNTGFGNSPLHF. The CDR3 DNA reads TGTGCCAGCAGCTCAAATACAGGGTTCGGTAATTCACCCCTCCACTTT. The V and J genes are TRBV7-8 and TRBJ1-6, with D maybe TRBD1 (6 bases). This CDR3 region has 16 residues. Germline V lookup: CDR1 SGHVS, CDR2 FQNEAQ. V was cut by 4 bases and J by 6 bases, with 16 bases left in between.

The genes are TRBV4-2 and TRBJ2-5; TRBD2 aligns across 10 bases. Germline V gives CDR1 LGHNA, CDR2 YNFKEQ. CDR3 length: 16 residues. The junction had 9 bases not matched to a gene; V was cut back by 4 bases and J by 4 bases. The CDR3 sequence is CASSRRTSGSGETQYF. CDR3 bases: TGTGCCAGCAGCCGACGGACTAGCGGATCCGGAGAGACCCAGTACTTC.

This chain connects TRBV5-1 to TRBJ1-2, with TRBD1 as a possible D gene (6 bases). V lost 4 bases to trimming and J lost 7 bases, with 17 bases between them. Germline V CDR1 and CDR2: SGHRS, YFSETQ. This CDR3 is 14 amino acids long. The CDR3 nucleotides are TGCGCCAGCAGCCCTGCAACAGGGAGAGGTGGCTACACCTTC. Protein: CASSPATGRGGYTF. Complete variable domain (other parts from reference TRBV5-1 and TRBJ1-2): KAGVTQTPRYLIKTRGQQVTLSCSPISGHRSVSWYQQTPGQGLQFLFEYFSETQRNKGNFPGRFSGRQFSNSRSEMNVSTLELGDSALYLCASSPATGRGGYTFGSGTRLTVV.

The V and J genes are TRBV5-4 and TRBJ2-2; TRBD1 might be the D (5 bases). Germline CDR1 SGHNT, CDR2 YYREEE (reference sequence). Trimming cost V 0 bases and J 4 bases, with 22 bases left between them. There are 19 residues in the CDR3. The CDR3 loop reads CASSLDPISTALLTGELFF. The CDR3, as DNA: TGTGCCAGCAGCTTGGACCCCATTTCGACAGCTTTACTCACCGGGGAGCTGTTTTTT.

The table lists this clone with a few counts. The V and J genes are TRBV27 and TRBJ1-5, with D maybe TRBD1 (5 bases). The V and J ends lost 4 bases and 3 bases respectively, with 10 bases between them. The CDR3 has 14 residues. Germline V gene sequence: CDR1 MNHEY, CDR2 SMNVEV (reference sequence). In nucleotides, the CDR3 is TGTGCCAGCAGTTCGTCAGGGATCAATCAGCCCCAGCATTTT. Translating gives CASSSSGINQPQHF.

V gene TRBV24-1 combines with J gene TRBJ2-1; 9 nucleotides align to TRBD1. CDR3 size: 14 residues. The V and J ends lost 6 bases and 7 bases, in that order; junction bases with no gene match: 6. Germline V CDR1 and CDR2: KGHDR, SFDVKD. The chain's CDR3 is CATSKTGGGNEQFF. CDR3 DNA: TGTGCCACCAGTAAAACAGGGGGCGGGAATGAGCAGTTCTTC.

V usage is TRBV5-1 and J usage is TRBJ2-7; 10 nucleotides line up with TRBD1. Germline-derived CDR1 and CDR2 are SGHRS and YFSETQ. The CDR3 consists of 13 residues. Trimming at V came to 7 bases and at J to 7 bases, leaving 8 bases not matched to a gene. The CDR3 DNA sequence: TGCGCCAGCCGGAGCCAGGACAGGGGGGAGCAGTACTTC. Its protein product is CASRSQDRGEQYF.

The genes are TRBV5-1 and TRBJ1-3; a weak D match, TRBD1 (6 bases). The length of the CDR3 is 15 residues. V was clipped by 4 bases and J by 1 base, with 12 bases between them. Per the germline V gene, CDR1 is SGHRS and CDR2 is YFSETQ. In DNA form, the CDR3 reads TGCGCCAGCAGCCAAGGCAGGGGATCTGGAAACACCATATATTTT. It specifies CASSQGRGSGNTIYF.

The rearrangement links TRBV6-5 to TRBJ1-2; weak D call: TRBD1 (5 bases). V gave up 0 bases and J gave up 8 bases, with 7 bases separating them. The CDR3 covers 12 residues. Germline V lookup: CDR1 MNHEY, CDR2 SVGAGI. CDR3 in DNA: TGTGCCAGCAGTTACTCAGGGGCCGGCTACACCTTC. Protein sequence: CASSYSGAGYTF.

The genes are TRBV25-1 and TRBJ1-4; unclear D gene. The CDR3 runs to 13 residues. Germline V gives CDR1 MGHDK, CDR2 SYGVNS. V was cut by 6 bases and J by 5 bases, with 10 bases left in between. The CDR3 DNA reads as TGTGCCAGCAGCCTACTAACAAATGAAAAACTGTTTTTT. Protein sequence: CASSLLTNEKLFF. Combining the CDR3 with reference TRBV25-1 and TRBJ1-4 gives the whole variable domain EADIYQTPRYLVIGTGKKITLECSQTMGHDKMYWYQQDPGMELHLIHYSYGVNSTEKGDLSSESTVSRIRTEHFPLTLESARPSHTSQYLCASSLLTNEKLFFGSGTQLSVL.

The V gene is TRBV7-9, the J gene TRBJ2-3; 9 nucleotides agree with TRBD2. The J segment lost 4 bases and the V segment lost 2 bases, leaving 4 bases of the junction unmatched. This CDR3 comprises 15 residues. The germline gives CDR1 SEHNR, CDR2 FQNEAQ (reference sequence). CDR3 sequence: CASSLLGLAADTQYF. CDR3 sequence (DNA): TGTGCCAGCAGCTTATTGGGACTAGCAGCAGATACGCAGTATTTT.